Included here is one T cell receptor beta chain sequence, with context. Germline V gives CDR1 LNHNV, CDR2 YYDKDF (reference sequence). CDR3 length equals 17 residues. V was cut by 0 bases and J by 2 bases, with 13 bases left in between. This sample stems from a study of blood T cell repertoires in COVID-19. Study in general: The United States, Italy and Spain provided the acute and convalescent COVID-19 samples. T cells, B-cell-depleted T cells, or PBMCs supplied cDNA or gDNA.

In the authors' methods: The authors estimated nucleated cell counts from reference gene primer amplification. TCRdb's table, derived via immunoSEQ multiplex PCR, lists solely in-frame clones and lacks some. Clonal size and the V and J genes are those of that table, whereas D and trimming came from the DNA. The sample contains around 230,000 clones, roughly four fifths of which appear only once. Sequencing was carried out using peripheral blood. The chain recombines TRBV15 with TRBJ2-2; a possible D gene is TRBD2 (5 bases). This sequence originates from a woman aged 80 or over with acute or convalescent COVID-19. In DNA, the CDR3 is TGTGCCACCAGCAGAGATCGGGGAGCGGCTAACACCGGGGAGCTGTTTTTT. Its translation is CATSRDRGAANTGELFF.